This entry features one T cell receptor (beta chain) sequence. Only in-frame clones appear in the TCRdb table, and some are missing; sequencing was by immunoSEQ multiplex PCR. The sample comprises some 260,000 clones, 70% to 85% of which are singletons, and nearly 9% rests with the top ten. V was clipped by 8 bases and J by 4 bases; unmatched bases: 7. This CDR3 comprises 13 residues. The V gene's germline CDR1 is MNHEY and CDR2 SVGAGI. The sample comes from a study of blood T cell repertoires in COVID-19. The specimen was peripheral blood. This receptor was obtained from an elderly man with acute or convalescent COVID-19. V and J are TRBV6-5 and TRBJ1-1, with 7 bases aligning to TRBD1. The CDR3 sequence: CASVKQGSTEAFF. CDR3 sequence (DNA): TGTGCCAGCGTAAAACAGGGGTCCACTGAAGCTTTCTTT.